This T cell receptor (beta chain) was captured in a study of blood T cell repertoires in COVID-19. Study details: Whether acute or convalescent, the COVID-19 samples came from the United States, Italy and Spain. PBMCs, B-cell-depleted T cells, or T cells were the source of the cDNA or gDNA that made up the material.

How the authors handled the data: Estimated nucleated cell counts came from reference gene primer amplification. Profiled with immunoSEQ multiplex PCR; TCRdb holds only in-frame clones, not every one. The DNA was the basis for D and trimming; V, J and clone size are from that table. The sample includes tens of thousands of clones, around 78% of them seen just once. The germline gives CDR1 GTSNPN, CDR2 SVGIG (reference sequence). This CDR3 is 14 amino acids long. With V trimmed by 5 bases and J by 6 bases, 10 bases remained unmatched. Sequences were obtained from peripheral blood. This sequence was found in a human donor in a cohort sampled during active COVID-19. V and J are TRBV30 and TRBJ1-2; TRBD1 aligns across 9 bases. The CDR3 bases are TGTGCCTGGGCTCTTCTGGGACAGGGCGATGGCTACACCTTC. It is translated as CAWALLGQGDGYTF.